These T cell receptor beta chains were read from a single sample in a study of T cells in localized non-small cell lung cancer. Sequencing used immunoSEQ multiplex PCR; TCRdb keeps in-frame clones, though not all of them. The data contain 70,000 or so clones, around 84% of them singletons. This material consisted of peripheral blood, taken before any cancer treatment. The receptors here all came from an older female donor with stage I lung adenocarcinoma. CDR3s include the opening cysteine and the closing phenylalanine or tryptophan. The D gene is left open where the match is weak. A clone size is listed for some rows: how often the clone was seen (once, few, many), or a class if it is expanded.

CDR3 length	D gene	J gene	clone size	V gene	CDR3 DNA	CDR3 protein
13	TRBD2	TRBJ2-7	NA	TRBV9	TGTGCCAGCAGCATCCAGACTAGCTCCGAGCAGTACTTC	CASSIQTSSEQYF
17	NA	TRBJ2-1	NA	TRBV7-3	TGTGCCAGCAGCTTTCCCCTTCAGGGGGGGGGCAACAATGAGCAGTTCTTC	CASSFPLQGGGNNEQFF
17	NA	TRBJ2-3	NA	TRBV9	TGTGCCAGCAGCGTCGGGTCCGGGACTTCCTCCACAGATACGCAGTATTTT	CASSVGSGTSSTDTQYF
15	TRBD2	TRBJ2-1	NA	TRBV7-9	TGTGCCAGCAGCTTGGCTAGCGGGAGGTACAATGAGCAGTTCTTC	CASSLASGRYNEQFF
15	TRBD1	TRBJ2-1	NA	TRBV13	TGTGCCAGCAGCTTACCCCAGGGGGCTAGAGATGAGCAGTTCTTC	CASSLPQGARDEQFF
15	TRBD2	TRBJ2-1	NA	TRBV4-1	TGCGCCAGCAGCCATGGACTAGCGGGGTTAAATGAGCAGTTCTTC	CASSHGLAGLNEQFF
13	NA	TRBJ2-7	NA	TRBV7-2	TGTGCCAGCAGCTTACGTCAGCACGGGGAGCAGTACTTC	CASSLRQHGEQYF
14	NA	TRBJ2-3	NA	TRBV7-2	TGTGCCAGCACCCGAGGACGGAGCACAGATACGCAGTATTTT	CASTRGRSTDTQYF
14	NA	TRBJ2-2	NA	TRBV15	TGTGCCACCAGCACCTACTGGGTTACCGGGGAGCTGTTTTTT	CATSTYWVTGELFF
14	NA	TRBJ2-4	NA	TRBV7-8	TGTGCCAGCAGCTTAGGAATCTCCAGCAACATTCAGTACTTC	CASSLGISSNIQYF
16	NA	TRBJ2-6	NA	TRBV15	TGTGCCACCAGCAGAGACAGGGGCTCTGGGGCCAACGTCCTGACTTTC	CATSRDRGSGANVLTF
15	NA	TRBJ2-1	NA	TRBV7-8	TGTGCCAGCAGCTCAACCGGGACCCCCGGCGATGAGCAGTTCTTC	CASSSTGTPGDEQFF
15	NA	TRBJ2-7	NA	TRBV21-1	TGTGCCAGCAGCAAAGCGCGGGACTCCTCCTACGAGCAGTACTTC	CASSKARDSSYEQYF
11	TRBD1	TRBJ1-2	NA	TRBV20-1	TGCAGTGCGTCTCAGGGGGCAGGCTACACCTTC	CSASQGAGYTF
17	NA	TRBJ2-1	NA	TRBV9	TGTGCCAGCAGCGTAGGATTGAGACGGGGGTGCGGGGATGAGCAGTTCTTC	CASSVGLRRGCGDEQFF
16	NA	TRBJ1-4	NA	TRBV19	TGTGCCAGTAGTATAGCCGGGGTTCCGGCTAATGAAAAACTGTTTTTT	CASSIAGVPANEKLFF
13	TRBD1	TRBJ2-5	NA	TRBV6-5	TGTGCCAGCAGGAGGGACAGCCGGGAGACCCAGTACTTC	CASRRDSRETQYF
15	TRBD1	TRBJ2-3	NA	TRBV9	TGTGCCAGCAGCGGACAGGGGGCCACCGGAGATACGCAGTATTTT	CASSGQGATGDTQYF
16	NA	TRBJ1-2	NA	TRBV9	TGTGCCAGCAGCGCCGAATCCCTTAGGGGTGCGGCTGGCTACACCTTC	CASSAESLRGAAGYTF
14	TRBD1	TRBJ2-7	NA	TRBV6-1	TGTGCCAGCAGACTACAGACAGGGGGCCTTGAGCAGTACTTC	CASRLQTGGLEQYF
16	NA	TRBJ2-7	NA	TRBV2	TGTGCCACCTCAACACCCAACGATGAGTCCTCCTACGAGCAGTACTTC	CATSTPNDESSYEQYF
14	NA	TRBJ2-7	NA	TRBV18	TGTGCCAGCTCACCACCAGGCAGGGGTTACGAGCAGTACTTC	CASSPPGRGYEQYF
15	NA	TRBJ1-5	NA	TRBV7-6	TGTGCCAGCAGCTTGGACAGTTCTCGCAATCAGCCCCAGCATTTT	CASSLDSSRNQPQHF
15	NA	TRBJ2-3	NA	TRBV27	TGTGCCAGCAGTCCTATCCCTAAGGGGGTAGATACGCAGTATTTT	CASSPIPKGVDTQYF
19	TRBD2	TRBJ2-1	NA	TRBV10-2	TGCGCCAGCAGTGAGTCTTGGCTAGCGGGGGGGAATAAATACAATGAGCAGTTCTTC	CASSESWLAGGNKYNEQFF
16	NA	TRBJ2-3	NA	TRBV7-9	TGTGCCAGCAGCTCCCGAGGAGGGGATCGCACAGATACGCAGTATTTT	CASSSRGGDRTDTQYF
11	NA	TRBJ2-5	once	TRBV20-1	TGCAGTGCTGGGAAACAGGGAACCCAGTACTTC	CSAGKQGTQYF
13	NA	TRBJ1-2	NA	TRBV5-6	TGTGCCAGCAGCTTGACAGGTCCCAAGGGCTACACCTTC	CASSLTGPKGYTF
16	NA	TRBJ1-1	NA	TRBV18	TGTGCCAGCTCACTAACTCAATCGGTAATGAACACTGAAGCTTTCTTT	CASSLTQSVMNTEAFF
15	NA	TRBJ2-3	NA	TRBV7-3	TGTGCCAGCAGCTTAGCCGGGGGGCGGACAGATACGCAGTATTTT	CASSLAGGRTDTQYF
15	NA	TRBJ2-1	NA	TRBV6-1	TGTGCCAGCAGTGAGCGGGAAATCGGATACAATGAGCAGTTCTTC	CASSEREIGYNEQFF
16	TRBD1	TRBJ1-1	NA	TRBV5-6	TGTGCCAGCAGCCCGGACAGGGCCCTTTGGAACACTGAAGCTTTCTTT	CASSPDRALWNTEAFF
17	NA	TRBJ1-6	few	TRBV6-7	TGTGCCAGCAGTTACTCGAATTCCTTACAGGGTTGTTCACCCCTCCACTTT	CASSYSNSLQGCSPLHF
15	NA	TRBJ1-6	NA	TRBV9	TGTGCCAGCAGCGTAGTGGCAGACTATAATTCACCCCTCCACTTT	CASSVVADYNSPLHF
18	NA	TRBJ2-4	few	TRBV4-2	TGTGCCAGCAGCCAAACCCCCACTGGGGAGTGGGCCAAAAACATTCAGTACTTC	CASSQTPTGEWAKNIQYF
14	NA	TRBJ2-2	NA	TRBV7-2	TGTGCCAGCAGCTTAGTTCCCAACACCGGGGAGCTGTTTTTT	CASSLVPNTGELFF
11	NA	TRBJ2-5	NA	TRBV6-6	TGTGCCAGCAAGCACCAAGAGACCCAGTACTTC	CASKHQETQYF
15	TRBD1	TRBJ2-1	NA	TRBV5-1	TGCGCCAGCAGCCGGGGACAGGGAAGATTTTCTGAGCAGTTCTTC	CASSRGQGRFSEQFF
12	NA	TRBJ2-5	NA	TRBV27	TGTGCCAGCAGTTTAAGTGGAGAGACCCAGTACTTC	CASSLSGETQYF
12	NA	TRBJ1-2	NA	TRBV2	TGTGCCATCTCGGACGTAGGCTATGGCTACACCTTC	CAISDVGYGYTF
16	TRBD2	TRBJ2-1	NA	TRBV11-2	TGTGCCAGCAGCTTAGGGGCGGGACTAGCGGTCGATGAGCAGTTCTTC	CASSLGAGLAVDEQFF
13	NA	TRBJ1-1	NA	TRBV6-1	TGTGCCAGCAGTGTTGCGTTTGACACTGAAGCTTTCTTT	CASSVAFDTEAFF
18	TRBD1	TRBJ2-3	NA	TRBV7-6	TGTGCCAGCAGCTTAGCGCTCAGGGGGACAAGTAGCACAGATACGCAGTATTTT	CASSLALRGTSSTDTQYF